These T cell receptor beta chains were read from a single sample in a study of blood T cells in healthy people across ages. TCRdb re-derived calls from the 5' RACE reads in MiXCR, one entry per CDR3 protein. The sample consists of 1.5 million to 1.8 million distinct CDR3 sequences, approximately 42% of them appearing once. The sequencing sample was made of blood. The receptors here all came from a young woman in good health. Both conserved end residues are part of each CDR3. The order of the fields is J gene, D gene, V gene, clone size, CDR3 DNA, CDR3 protein. D genes are given only for firm matches. Some rows have no size entry. The others give once, few or many, or a class for an expanded clone.

TRBJ1-1,-,TRBV11-1,-,TGTGCCAGCAGCTTAACCCTTGGTACGGGACACAGGAACACTGAAGCTTTCTTT,CASSLTLGTGHRNTEAFF
TRBJ1-2,TRBD1,TRBV10-3,-,TGTGCCAATTACAGGGGGCCCGGCTATGGCTACACCTTC,CANYRGPGYGYTF
TRBJ1-2,-,TRBV4-1,few,TGCGCCAGCAGCCAAGCTGGGGCGGAATCTAACTATGGCTACACCTTC,CASSQAGAESNYGYTF
TRBJ1-1,TRBD1,TRBV11-2,-,TGTGCCAGCAGCCCGGACAGGGACACTGAAGCTTTCTTT,CASSPDRDTEAFF
TRBJ2-1,-,TRBV9,-,TGTGCCAGCAGCGCCTTTCGGTGGGGGCGGGACAATGAGCAGTTCTTC,CASSAFRWGRDNEQFF
TRBJ2-3,-,TRBV9,few,TGTGCCAGCAGCGTACTGGGACTCCCAGGGGATACGCAGTATTTT,CASSVLGLPGDTQYF
TRBJ1-2,-,TRBV7-9,-,TGTGCCAGCAGCTTAGAATCAGGGGCCTATGGCTACACCTTC,CASSLESGAYGYTF
TRBJ2-5,-,TRBV28,-,TGTGCCAGCACCGGGGTTCCTCAAGAGACCCAGTACTTC,CASTGVPQETQYF
TRBJ1-2,-,TRBV12-3/TRBV12-4,-,TGTGCCAGCAGTTTTCAGGGCGGCGGGAGCTGGGGCTACACCTTC,CASSFQGGGSWGYTF
TRBJ2-1,TRBD1,TRBV4-3,few,TGCGCCAGCAGCCCCACTCTGGTCGGACAGGGACTTTACAATGAGCAGTTCTTC,CASSPTLVGQGLYNEQFF
TRBJ2-7,TRBD2,TRBV20-1,few,TGCAGTGCTAGAGATCGTGCGGGAGCATCGGGGGAGCAGTACTTC,CSARDRAGASGEQYF
TRBJ1-2,TRBD1,TRBV27,-,TGTGCCAGCGGGACAGGAGGAGGTGCGGCCTATGGCTACACCTTC,CASGTGGGAAYGYTF
TRBJ1-1,TRBD1,TRBV7-9,-,TGTGCCAGCAGGCCTGGGGACAGTCGAAACACTGAAGCTTTCTTT,CASRPGDSRNTEAFF
TRBJ2-5,-,TRBV6-6,few,TGTGCCAGTTTCTTGACAGGACACCAAGAGACCCAGTACTTC,CASFLTGHQETQYF
TRBJ2-1,TRBD2,TRBV4-2,many,TGTGCCAGCAGCCCGTCTAGCGGGAGGAATGAGCAGTTCTTC,CASSPSSGRNEQFF
TRBJ2-2,TRBD1,TRBV5-8,-,TGTGCCAGCAGCTTCTACAGGGGGCGAGGGGGATTCACCGGGGAGCTGTTTTTT,CASSFYRGRGGFTGELFF
TRBJ2-7,TRBD1,TRBV11-2,-,TGTGCCAGCAGCATCCAGGGGACAGTGGGCTACGAGCAGTACTTC,CASSIQGTVGYEQYF
TRBJ2-3,TRBD2,TRBV4-2,-,TGTGCCAGCAGCCAAGTATGGGTAGAACTAGCGGGTGTCACAGATACGCAGTATTTT,CASSQVWVELAGVTDTQYF
TRBJ2-7,TRBD1,TRBV12-3/TRBV12-4,many,TGTGCCAGCAGTTTCGACAGGGGCTACGAGCAGTACTTC,CASSFDRGYEQYF
TRBJ1-1,-,TRBV5-1,-,TGCGCCAGCAGCCTCCGGGACTTGGGTACCCGCACTGAAGCTTTCTTT,CASSLRDLGTRTEAFF
TRBJ2-1,-,TRBV11-3,few,TGTGCCAGCAGCTTGGACAGCGGGAACTACAATGAGCAGTTCTTC,CASSLDSGNYNEQFF
TRBJ1-2,TRBD1,TRBV28,-,TGTGCCAGCGTCCCTCCGGGACAGTTCTTAAGCTACACCTTC,CASVPPGQFLSYTF
TRBJ1-2,-,TRBV20-1,-,TGCAGTGCTACAGGGTATGGGGACTATGGCTACACCTTC,CSATGYGDYGYTF
TRBJ2-4,-,TRBV5-1,-,TGCGCCAGCAGACTAATCTTCCGGGACAAGCGCGACATTCAGTACTTC,CASRLIFRDKRDIQYF
TRBJ1-6,-,TRBV7-2,few,TGTGCCAGCAGCTTAGCGGGGATGGCAGGGTATTCACCCCTCCACTTT,CASSLAGMAGYSPLHF
TRBJ1-4,TRBD1,TRBV6-6,-,TGTGCCAGCAGTGCACCCGGGACAGAGCATGAAAAACTGTTTTTT,CASSAPGTEHEKLFF
TRBJ2-7,-,TRBV4-3,-,TGCGCCAGCGGCCAAGATCGGAGGGGATTCTACGAGAAGTACTTC,CASGQDRRGFYEKYF
TRBJ2-1,TRBD1,TRBV6-2/TRBV6-3,once,TGTGCCAGCAGTTACCTACTCGGACAGGGCTACAATGAGCAGTTCTTC,CASSYLLGQGYNEQFF
TRBJ1-6,-,TRBV10-3,once,TGTGCCATCAGTGAGTTAGCTACTAATTCACCCCTCCACTTT,CAISELATNSPLHF
TRBJ2-1,TRBD1,TRBV10-3,few,TGTGCCATCCGAAGACAGGGGAACAATGAGCAGTTCTTC,CAIRRQGNNEQFF
TRBJ2-3,-,TRBV7-9,-,TGTGCCAGCATGAGCTTCACGGTTACGCAGTATTTT,CASMSFTVTQYF
TRBJ2-3,-,TRBV29-1,-,TGCAGCGTTGAGTGGCGGAGCACAGATACGCAGTATTTT,CSVEWRSTDTQYF
TRBJ2-7,-,TRBV7-9,-,TGTGCCAGCAGCTTAGAAACGATGAGAGACGAGCAGTACTTC,CASSLETMRDEQYF
TRBJ1-4,-,TRBV6-6,-,TGTGCCAGCAGGGCCGCGGACGGAGCAAATGAAAAACTGTTTTTT,CASRAADGANEKLFF
TRBJ2-7,-,TRBV27,-,TGTGCCAGCAGTTTGCGTAAGAGCTCCTACGAGCAGTACTTC,CASSLRKSSYEQYF
TRBJ2-1,-,TRBV10-3,-,TGTGCCATCAGTGAGCCCCTAAGGGGGGCGAACAATGAGCAGTTCTTC,CAISEPLRGANNEQFF
TRBJ2-5,TRBD2,TRBV5-1,-,TGCGCCAGCAGCTTGGTTCCGCTAGCGGGGACCCAAGAGACCCAGTACTTC,CASSLVPLAGTQETQYF
TRBJ1-2,-,TRBV7-9,-,TGTGCCAGCAGCCCTTTGCGAGTACTGTATGGCTACACCTTC,CASSPLRVLYGYTF
TRBJ1-2,TRBD1,TRBV3-1,few,TGTGCCAGCAGCCAAGATTCGAGGACAGGGGGCCATGGCTACACCTTC,CASSQDSRTGGHGYTF
TRBJ2-7,-,TRBV7-9,-,TGTGCCAGCAGCTTTACCGGGAGTATCTACAATGAGCAGTACTTC,CASSFTGSIYNEQYF
TRBJ2-1,TRBD2,TRBV4-2,few,TGTGCCAGCAGCCAAGCGGGACTAGCGGTCTACAATGAGCAGTTCTTC,CASSQAGLAVYNEQFF
TRBJ2-7,-,TRBV7-2,few,TGTGCCAGCAGCTTAGCGCAATCGGGAGTGAGGGAGCAGTACTTC,CASSLAQSGVREQYF
TRBJ2-7,-,TRBV4-3,few,TGCGCCAGCAGCCAAGATTTTGGGGACTACGAGCAGTACTTC,CASSQDFGDYEQYF
TRBJ1-2,-,TRBV5-1,-,TGCGCCAGCAGCTTGGGGGAGACTCCCTATGGCTACACCTTC,CASSLGETPYGYTF
TRBJ2-1,TRBD2,TRBV7-2,few,TGTGCCAGCAGCTTAGCTCGACTAGCGGGCGGTGAGCAGTTCTTC,CASSLARLAGGEQFF
TRBJ2-1,-,TRBV18,-,TGTGCCAGCTCACTTACCGCGCCCATCAGGGAGCAGTTCTTC,CASSLTAPIREQFF
TRBJ1-4,-,TRBV7-9,once,TGTGCCAGCAGCAGGGACACGTGGGGGGATTTTGGTGAAAAACTGTTTTTT,CASSRDTWGDFGEKLFF
TRBJ2-4,TRBD2,TRBV5-1,few,TGCACCAGCAGCTTGAGTCTAGCGGGAGATCTGCAGTACTTC,CTSSLSLAGDLQYF
TRBJ2-7,-,TRBV20-1,-,TGCAGTGCTAGAGATCTGATCTACGAGCAGTACTTC,CSARDLIYEQYF
TRBJ1-5,-,TRBV5-5,-,TGTGCCAGCAGATCCGACATAGGGGTTCATCAGCCCCAGCATTTT,CASRSDIGVHQPQHF
TRBJ2-5,TRBD1,TRBV6-1,few,TGTGCCAGCAGCAAACCTCTTGACAGGGGGCTAACGGAGACCCAGTACTTC,CASSKPLDRGLTETQYF
TRBJ1-1,-,TRBV7-2,-,TGTGCCAGCAGCTTAGCAAATATGCGGAACACTGAAGCTTTCTTT,CASSLANMRNTEAFF
TRBJ1-1,TRBD1,TRBV12-3/TRBV12-4,few,TGTGCCAGCAGCCCACAGGGGGCTGTGGTTGCGGTAGCTTTCTTT,CASSPQGAVVAVAFF